This paragraph reports one T cell receptor (beta chain). Trimming cost V 8 bases and J 6 bases; bases outside gene matches: 7. CDR1 MNHEY and CDR2 SVGAGI come from the germline V gene. This CDR3 contains 13 residues. The treatment was: randomized to nivolumab then ipilimumab (arm A) or the reverse (arm B). Repertoires were generated with immunoSEQ multiplex PCR, while TCRdb's copy carries only in-frame clones and drops some. The sample comprises approximately 18,000 clones, roughly two thirds of which are singletons, and approximately 20% rests with the top ten. This specimen comes from a study of sequential checkpoint blockade in melanoma.

This specimen consisted of CD8+ T cells sorted from blood (inferred from file names), obtained from a patient given nivolumab and ipilimumab in sequence. The rearrangement uses TRBV6-5 and TRBJ2-7; 10 bases map to TRBD1. The sequence derives from a human donor with melanoma. The DNA for the CDR3 is TGTGCCAGCTGGGGACAGGGGAACCGCGAGCAGTACTTC. Protein sequence: CASWGQGNREQYF.